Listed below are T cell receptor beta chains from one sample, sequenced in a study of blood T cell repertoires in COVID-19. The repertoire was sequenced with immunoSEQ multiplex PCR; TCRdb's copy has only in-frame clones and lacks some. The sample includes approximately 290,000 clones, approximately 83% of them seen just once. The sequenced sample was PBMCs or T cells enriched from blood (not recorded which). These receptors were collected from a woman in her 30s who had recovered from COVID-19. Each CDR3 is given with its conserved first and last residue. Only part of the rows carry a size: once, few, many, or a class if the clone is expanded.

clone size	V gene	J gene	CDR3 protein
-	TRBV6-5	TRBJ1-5	CASSSLGTGEPQPQHF
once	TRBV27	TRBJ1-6	CASSLASRGISYNSPLHF
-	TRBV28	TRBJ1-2	CASSKTGDDNYGYTF
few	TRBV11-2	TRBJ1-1	CASSSRGGYTEAFF
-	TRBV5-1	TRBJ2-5	CASSLVPRETQYF
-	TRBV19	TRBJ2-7	CASSTSQGAKEQYF
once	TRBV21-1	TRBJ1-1	CASSKNFSGGTGESYTEAFF
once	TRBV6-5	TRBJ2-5	CASSYSTSGRQTQYF
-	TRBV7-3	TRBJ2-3	CASSPGLAGGKDTQYF
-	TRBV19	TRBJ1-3	CASSEQGASGNTIYF
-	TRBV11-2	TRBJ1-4	CASSLGRGRSTNEKLFF